This T cell receptor (beta chain) derives from a study of T cell repertoires in cytomegalovirus infection. In TCRdb, the reads were re-called with MiXCR into one record per CDR3 protein. The sample lists approximately 750,000 distinct CDR3 sequences, approximately 34% occurring once. With respect to this clonotype: What it recognizes is unknown.

This CDR3 contains 17 residues. The V segment lost 4 bases and the J segment 6 bases; nucleotides outside the gene matches: 12. CDR1 is MNHEY and CDR2 is SVGEGT in the germline V gene. Study-level results: Pooled public TCR beta family frequency picked out CMV carriers with the relevant HLA.

The sequence derives from a human donor in good health (CMV status not recorded). Some clones in this sample may be carry-over from other donors' samples. The rearrangement joins TRBV6-2 or TRBV6-3 to TRBJ1-5; the match to TRBD1 covers 10 bases. Sequenced: PBMCs. Here the CDR3 reads CASSSPHDRGLPQPQHF. The DNA of the CDR3 is TGTGCCAGCAGTTCTCCACACGACAGGGGGCTACCTCAGCCCCAGCATTTT.